The entry below describes one T cell receptor (beta chain). Per the germline V gene, CDR1 is SNHLY and CDR2 is FYNNEI. Germline trimming cut 6 bases from V and 0 bases from J; bases unmatched to any gene: 5. CDR3 length: 15 amino acids. The sample belongs to a study of blood T cell repertoires in COVID-19. Overall study: The samples span acute and convalescent COVID-19 from the United States, Italy and Spain.

Authors' analysis steps: Amplification of reference gene primers was used by the study to estimate nucleated cell counts. Repertoires were generated with immunoSEQ multiplex PCR, while TCRdb's copy carries only in-frame clones and drops some. The D gene and trimming were derived from the DNA, and the V and J assignments and clone size from that table. The data hold under 150,000 clones, with around 89% observed a single time. The sequenced material came from peripheral blood. The origin of this receptor is a woman aged 55 to 70 with active COVID-19. V usage is TRBV2 and J usage is TRBJ2-3; 8 bases fit TRBD2. Written as DNA, the CDR3 is TGTGCCAGCAGACTAGCGGTAACTAGCACAGATACGCAGTATTTT. This translates into CASRLAVTSTDTQYF.